This TCR beta chain was documented in a study of T cell responses to AZD1222 COVID-19 vaccine. The study's findings and limits: Baseline seropositives among AZD1222 recipients totaled only five to seven.

The CDR3 spans 15 residues. CDR1 is SQVTM and CDR2 is ANQGSEA in the germline V gene. The V and J ends lost 4 bases and 2 bases, in that order; junction bases with no gene match: 6. Sequencing used immunoSEQ multiplex PCR; TCRdb keeps in-frame clones, though not all of them. The data hold roughly 150,000 clones, with approximately 88% observed a single time. Remarks on this clone: No antigen is known for it.

The chain couples TRBV29-1 to TRBJ2-5; 11 nucleotides agree with TRBD2. Sequenced material: peripheral blood, taken on day 0 of AZD1222 vaccination. This TCR came from an adult in good health. The CDR3 DNA follows: TGCAGCGTTGTAGGGACTAGCGGAGGTCAAGAGACCCAGTACTTC. The encoded protein is CSVVGTSGGQETQYF.